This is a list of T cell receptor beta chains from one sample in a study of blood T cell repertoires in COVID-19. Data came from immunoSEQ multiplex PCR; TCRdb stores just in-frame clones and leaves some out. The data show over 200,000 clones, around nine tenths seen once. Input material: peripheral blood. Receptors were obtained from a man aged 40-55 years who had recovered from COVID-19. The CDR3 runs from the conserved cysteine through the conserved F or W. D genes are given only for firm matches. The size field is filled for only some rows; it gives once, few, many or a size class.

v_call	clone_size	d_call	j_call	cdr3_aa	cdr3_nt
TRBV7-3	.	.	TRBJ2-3	CASSAPSVADTQYF	TGTGCCAGCAGCGCCCCAAGCGTGGCAGATACGCAGTATTTT
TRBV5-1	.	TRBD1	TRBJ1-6	CASSPGTGGPPLHF	TGCGCCAGCAGCCCCGGGACAGGGGGACCACCCCTCCACTTT
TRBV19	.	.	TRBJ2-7	CASSITGSPYEQYF	TGTGCCAGTAGTATTACAGGGAGTCCCTACGAGCAGTACTTC
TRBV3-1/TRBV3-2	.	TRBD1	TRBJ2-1	CASSLTGGPNYNEQFF	TGTGCCAGCAGCCTGACAGGGGGCCCGAACTACAATGAGCAGTTCTTC
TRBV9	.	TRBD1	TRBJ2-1	CASSVIPLRDRGNEQFF	TGTGCCAGCAGCGTCATCCCCCTCCGGGACAGGGGCAATGAGCAGTTCTTC
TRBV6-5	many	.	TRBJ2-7	CASRGLLGPYEQYF	TGTGCCAGCAGAGGACTCCTCGGACCCTACGAGCAGTACTTC
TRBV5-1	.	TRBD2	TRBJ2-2	CASSPRTSGGANTGELFF	TGCGCCAGCAGCCCACGGACTAGCGGGGGGGCGAACACCGGGGAGCTGTTTTTT
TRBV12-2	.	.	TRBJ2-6	CASRYVGQGYTGANVLTF	TGTGCAAGTCGCTACGTGGGACAGGGGTACACTGGGGCCAACGTCCTGACTTTC
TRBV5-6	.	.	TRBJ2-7	CASSLVRANEQYF	TGTGCCAGCAGCTTGGTCAGGGCTAACGAGCAGTACTTC
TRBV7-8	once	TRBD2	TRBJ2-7	CASSLARLAGTYEQYF	TGTGCCAGCAGCTTAGCTCGCCTAGCGGGAACCTACGAGCAGTACTTC
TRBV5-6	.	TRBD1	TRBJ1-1	CASSLEGTAWDTEAFF	TGTGCCAGCAGCTTGGAAGGGACAGCTTGGGACACTGAAGCTTTCTTT
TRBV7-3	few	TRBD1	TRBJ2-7	CASSLQGAQNEQYF	TGTGCCAGCAGCCTCCAGGGGGCGCAGAACGAGCAGTACTTC
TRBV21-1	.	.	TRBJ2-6	CASSALGQEHSGANVLTF	TGTGCCAGCAGCGCCCTCGGACAGGAACACTCTGGGGCCAACGTCCTGACTTTC
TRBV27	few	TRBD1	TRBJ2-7	CASSLSRTGYEQYF	TGTGCCAGCAGTTTATCTAGGACAGGGTACGAGCAGTACTTC
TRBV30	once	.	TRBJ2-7	CAWSGAGATYEQYF	TGTGCCTGGAGTGGTGCAGGGGCCACCTACGAGCAGTACTTC
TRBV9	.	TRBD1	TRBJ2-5	CASSETGRETQYF	TGTGCCAGCAGCGAGACAGGGCGCGAGACCCAGTACTTC
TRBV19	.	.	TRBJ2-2	CASSSGRVGGELFF	TGTGCCAGTAGTTCCGGCAGGGTTGGCGGGGAGCTGTTTTTT
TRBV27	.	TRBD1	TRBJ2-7	CASRLLGGAKSEQYF	TGTGCCAGCAGACTACTAGGGGGCGCGAAGTCCGAGCAGTACTTC
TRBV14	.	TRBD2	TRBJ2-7	CASSQSSGTSYEQYF	TGTGCCAGCAGCCAATCGAGCGGGACCTCCTACGAGCAGTACTTC
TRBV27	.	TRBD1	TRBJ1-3	CASSPGQGAGNTIYF	TGTGCCAGCAGCCCAGGACAGGGGGCAGGAAACACCATATATTTT
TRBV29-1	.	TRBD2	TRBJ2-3	CSVELAGGRGDTQYF	TGCAGCGTTGAATTGGCGGGGGGGCGGGGAGATACGCAGTATTTT
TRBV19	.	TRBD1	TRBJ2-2	CASSFRDRTNTGELFF	TGTGCCAGTAGCTTCCGGGACAGGACAAACACCGGGGAGCTGTTTTTT
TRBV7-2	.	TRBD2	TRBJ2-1	CASSLKGGSRSGKFF	TGTGCCAGCAGCCTTAAGGGCGGGAGCAGGTCCGGCAAGTTCTTC
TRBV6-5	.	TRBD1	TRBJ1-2	CASSRTGDNYGYTF	TGTGCCAGCAGTAGGACAGGGGACAACTATGGCTACACCTTC
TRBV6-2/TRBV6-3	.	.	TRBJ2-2	CASSLQLGGGELFF	TGTGCCAGCAGCTTGCAACTTGGCGGCGGGGAGCTGTTTTTT
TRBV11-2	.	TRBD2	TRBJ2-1	CASSLAGGSNEQFF	TGTGCCAGCAGCTTAGCGGGAGGGAGCAATGAGCAGTTCTTC
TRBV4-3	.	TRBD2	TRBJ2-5	CASSQALSSGGFQETQYF	TGCGCCAGCAGCCAAGCTCTCAGTAGCGGGGGGTTCCAAGAGACCCAGTACTTC
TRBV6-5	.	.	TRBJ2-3	CASSYGLNTDTQYF	TGTGCCAGCAGTTACGGACTTAACACAGATACGCAGTATTTT
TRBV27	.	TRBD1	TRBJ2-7	CASSSPGTGAYEQYF	TGTGCCAGCAGTAGCCCCGGGACAGGGGCCTACGAGCAGTACTTC
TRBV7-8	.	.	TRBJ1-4	CASSLETFATNEKLFF	TGTGCCAGCAGCTTAGAGACATTTGCAACTAATGAAAAACTGTTTTTT